A single sample is the source of the 23 T cell receptor beta chains below, sequenced in a study of blood T cell repertoires in COVID-19. Assay used: immunoSEQ multiplex PCR; TCRdb lists only in-frame clones, some missing. In the table there are 220,000 or so clones, around 90% of which are singletons. Specimen: PBMCs or T cells enriched from blood (not recorded which). The source of these receptors is a woman in her forties or fifties with acute COVID-19.

This clone has just one count. The chain employs TRBV21-1 and TRBJ2-7; TRBD1 is taken as the D call from the table, unchecked against the DNA. TRBV21-1 is noted as a pseudogene. The CDR3 runs 15 residues. Here the CDR3 DNA reads TGTGCCAGCAGCAAAAAGGAAGGGCAGGGGCACGAGCAGTACTTC. The encoded protein is CASSKKEGQGHEQYF.

J is TRBJ2-2 and V is TRBV7-9; 9 positions agree with TRBD2. The length of the CDR3 is 17 residues. The germline gives CDR1 SEHNR, CDR2 FQNEAQ (reference sequence). Losses at the gene ends were 3 bases for V and 6 bases for J; bases not matched to a gene: 11. For the CDR3, the DNA is TGTGCCAGCAGCTTTCACCGGACTAGCGCGGCTTCCGGGGAGCTGTTTTTT. Protein: CASSFHRTSAASGELFF.

This rearrangement joins TRBV28 to TRBJ1-6; unclear D gene. There are 11 residues in the CDR3. Per the germline V gene, CDR1 is MDHEN and CDR2 is SYDVKM. With 6 bases removed from V and 15 bases from J, the gap between germline ends came to 12 bases. The CDR3 loop is CASRTSSFLHF. CDR3 DNA: TGTGCCAGCAGAACCTCGAGTTTCCTCCACTTT.

The V call is TRBV28, the J call TRBJ2-7; TRBD1 agrees at 10 bases. V was pared by 5 bases and J by 3 bases, with 4 bases of the junction left unmatched. The CDR3 extends over 14 amino acids. CDR1 is MDHEN and CDR2 is SYDVKM in the germline V gene. CDR3 sequence: CASSTGTGVYEQYF. The CDR3 DNA is TGTGCCAGCAGTACCGGGACAGGGGTCTACGAGCAGTACTTC.

This clone was seen a single time. The same CDR3 is also encoded by other DNA sequences in this sample. The chain is built from TRBV7-9 and TRBJ1-2, with unresolved D. The CDR3 spans 14 residues. Looked up from germline, CDR1 is SEHNR and CDR2 is FQNEAQ (reference sequence). The germline V and J ends were trimmed by 5 bases and 2 bases, with 12 bases remaining between them. CDR3 bases: TGTGCCAGCAGCCTGTCCGCAGGAAACTATGGCTACACCTTC. This translates into CASSLSAGNYGYTF.

The V and J genes are TRBV27 and TRBJ1-5; no definite D call. The CDR3 runs to 14 residues. Trimming stripped 3 bases from V and 1 base from J, with 7 bases between. Germline lookup yields CDR1 MNHEY and CDR2 SMNVEV (reference sequence). CDR3 amino acids: CASSLAGSNQPQHF. The CDR3 region has the DNA TGTGCCAGCAGTTTGGCGGGGAGCAATCAGCCCCAGCATTTT.

This CDR3 is CASSYSWDRGWYGYTF. CDR3 nucleotide sequence: TGTGCCAGCAGTTACTCATGGGACAGGGGGTGGTATGGCTACACCTTC. The chain combines TRBV6-5 with TRBJ1-2; the match to TRBD1 covers 11 bases. V shed 0 bases, J shed 5 bases, and the junction held 5 bases outside the gene matches. The CDR3 totals 16 residues. Germline V gene lookup returns CDR1 MNHEY and CDR2 SVGAGI.

V is TRBV28 and J is TRBJ1-2; 9 nucleotides line up with TRBD1. The CDR3 consists of 13 residues. V gave up 8 bases and J gave up 8 bases; unmatched junction bases: 9. Germline CDR1 reads MDHEN; CDR2 reads SYDVKM. The CDR3 sequence is CASGEQGAKGYTF. CDR3 nucleotides: TGTGCCAGCGGAGAACAGGGGGCGAAGGGCTACACCTTC.

V gene TRBV9 combines with J gene TRBJ2-7; D perhaps matches TRBD2 (7 bases). The V and J ends lost 0 bases and 12 bases respectively, with 13 bases between them. This CDR3 contains 12 residues. Germline values: CDR1 SGDLS, CDR2 YYNGEE. For the CDR3, the DNA is TGTGCCAGCAGCGTAGATGGGGGGGCGCGGTACTTC. Translating it yields CASSVDGGARYF. Combining the CDR3 with reference TRBV9 and TRBJ2-7 gives the whole variable domain DSGVTQTPKHLITATGQRVTLRCSPRSGDLSVYWYQQSLDQGLQFLIQYYNGEERAKGNILERFSAQQFPDLHSELNLSSLELGDSALYFCASSVDGGARYFGPGTRLTVT.

This chain uses TRBV4-1 with TRBJ2-5; TRBD2 agrees at 8 bases. CDR1 and CDR2 (germline): MGHRA, YSYEKL. Trimming took 1 base from V and 4 from J; bases not matched to a gene: 8. The CDR3 is 16 residues long. CDR3 amino acids: CASSQAWASGRETQYF. In DNA, the CDR3 is TGCGCCAGCAGCCAAGCGTGGGCGAGCGGGAGAGAGACCCAGTACTTC.

The V and J genes are TRBV2 and TRBJ1-1, with no clear D. Trimming removed 6 bases from V and 0 bases from J, with 11 bases in between. CDR1 is SNHLY, CDR2 FYNNEI, per germline. CDR3 length equals 14 residues. The CDR3 nucleotides read TGTGCCAGCAGGGGGAGAGGGATGAACACTGAAGCTTTCTTT. This codes for CASRGRGMNTEAFF.

The chain carries TRBV6-1 and TRBJ2-3; the match to TRBD2 covers 9 bases. With 1 base clipped from V and 2 bases from J, the junction kept 7 bases outside the gene matches. Germline V gene lookup returns CDR1 MNHNS and CDR2 SASEGT. The CDR3 is 17 residues long. This CDR3 is CASSEGLAGRVTDTQYF. The CDR3 DNA reads TGTGCCAGCAGTGAAGGCCTAGCGGGAAGGGTCACAGATACGCAGTATTTT.

The rearrangement uses TRBV3-1 (or the pseudogene TRBV3-2) and TRBJ1-2; 7 nucleotides align to TRBD1. Germline V CDR1 and CDR2: LGHDT, YNNKEL (reference sequence). V gave up 0 bases and J gave up 5 bases; unmatched junction bases: 9. The CDR3 sequence is 16 residues long. The CDR3 spells CASSQDRIGGRYGYTF. The CDR3 DNA sequence: TGTGCCAGCAGCCAAGATCGCATAGGGGGCAGGTATGGCTACACCTTC.

V usage is TRBV5-4 and J usage is TRBJ2-5, with 10 bases identical to TRBD1. J gave up 5 bases and V 4 bases, and 11 bases lay outside the gene matches. CDR3 length: 16 residues. Germline V gene sequence: CDR1 SGHNT, CDR2 YYREEE (reference sequence). CDR3 DNA: TGTGCCAGCAGCCAACAAAGGACAGGGGGTTGGGAGACCCAGTACTTC. It yields the protein CASSQQRTGGWETQYF.

The CDR3, as DNA: TGTGCCAGCAGCACCCCTGGCGGGATGGCAAATGAGCAGTTCTTC. This translates into CASSTPGGMANEQFF. The chain employs TRBV9 and TRBJ2-1, with D possibly being TRBD2 (6 bases). Trimming removed 4 bases from V and 7 bases from J, with 18 bases in between. Germline V gene data show CDR1 as SGDLS and CDR2 as YYNGEE. This CDR3 contains 15 residues.

This chain links TRBV28 with TRBJ1-1; D not resolved. Germline V gene data show CDR1 as MDHEN and CDR2 as SYDVKM. The CDR3 spans 12 residues. V lost 8 bases and J 4 bases, leaving 11 bases between the germline ends. Written as DNA, the CDR3 is TGTGCCAGCCGGCGAGGTCCCACTGAAGCTTTCTTT. Its protein is CASRRGPTEAFF.

V usage is TRBV2 and J usage is TRBJ1-4; maybe TRBD1 (5 bases). V gave up 1 base and J gave up 4 bases, with 10 bases separating them. Germline V gene sequence: CDR1 SNHLY, CDR2 FYNNEI. This CDR3 comprises 15 residues. The CDR3 loop reads CASSEGEGDNEKLFF. The CDR3 DNA is TGTGCCAGCAGTGAAGGGGAAGGGGATAATGAAAAACTGTTTTTT.

The gene calls are TRBV11-2 and TRBJ1-2; D might be TRBD1 (6 bases). Deletions cut 4 bases from V and 9 bases from J, with 12 bases between. CDR1 and CDR2 (germline): SGHAT, FQNNGV. The CDR3 is 12 amino acids. The CDR3: CASSSQGISYTF. CDR3 in DNA: TGTGCCAGCAGCTCCCAGGGGATCAGCTACACCTTC.

The rearrangement uses TRBV7-2 and TRBJ1-1, with D hard to call. Between the trimmed V and J ends, which lost 2 bases and 0 bases, there was a span of 7 bases. Germline V gene sequence: CDR1 SGHTA, CDR2 FQGNSA. The length of the CDR3 is 14 residues. CDR3 sequence reads: CASSLHSMNTEAFF. As DNA, the CDR3 is TGTGCCAGCAGCTTACACAGTATGAACACTGAAGCTTTCTTT.

The V call is TRBV4-1, the J call TRBJ2-1; 11 nucleotides align to TRBD2. The germline V gene encodes CDR1 MGHRA and CDR2 YSYEKL. The length of the CDR3 is 17 residues. V shed 2 bases, J shed 4 bases, and the junction held 7 bases outside the gene matches. This chain's CDR3 is CASSQSPGTSGYNEQFF. The CDR3, as DNA: TGCGCCAGCAGCCAAAGCCCCGGGACTAGCGGTTACAATGAGCAGTTCTTC.

This sequence joins TRBV9 and TRBJ2-7; 10 bases are a match to TRBD1. The CDR3 loop spans 16 amino acids. The V segment lost 3 bases and the J segment 2 bases; nucleotides outside the gene matches: 8. Germline V gene lookup returns CDR1 SGDLS and CDR2 YYNGEE. CDR3 DNA: TGTGCCAGCAGCGGTCCGGGACAGGGGTCCACCTACGAGCAGTACTTC. This sequence encodes CASSGPGQGSTYEQYF. Based on the CDR3 plus reference TRBV9 and TRBJ2-7, the full variable domain is DSGVTQTPKHLITATGQRVTLRCSPRSGDLSVYWYQQSLDQGLQFLIQYYNGEERAKGNILERFSAQQFPDLHSELNLSSLELGDSALYFCASSGPGQGSTYEQYFGPGTRLTVT.

This clone occurred once. The chain employs TRBV24-1 and TRBJ1-5; no definite D call. V was cut by 4 bases and J by 5 bases, with 14 bases left in between. This CDR3 is built from 15 residues. Germline V gives CDR1 KGHDR, CDR2 SFDVKD. The CDR3 protein is CATSDHRGPHQPQHF. CDR3 bases: TGTGCCACCAGTGACCATAGAGGGCCTCATCAGCCCCAGCATTTT.

This clone has a single count. The V and J genes are TRBV5-1 and TRBJ1-1, with a possible D match to TRBD1 (5 bases). The length of the CDR3 is 14 residues. CDR1 SGHRS and CDR2 YFSETQ come from the germline V gene. Trimming stripped 6 bases from V and 2 bases from J, with 14 bases between. CDR3: CASTLGVGNTEAFF. The DNA of the CDR3 is TGCGCCAGCACCTTAGGGGTGGGAAACACTGAAGCTTTCTTT.